This TCR beta chain was obtained from a study of shared clonotypes between healthy human individuals. The CDR3 sequence is 15 residues long. The V gene's germline CDR1 is KGHSH and CDR2 LQKENI. V lost 2 bases and J 6 bases, leaving 17 bases between the germline ends. Several immunoSEQ plates received, in even portions, the genomic DNA of each subset. Repertoires were generated with immunoSEQ multiplex PCR, while TCRdb's copy carries only in-frame clones and drops some. This sample has 2 million to 3 million clones, with roughly 93% found just once. Those who donated were healthy HIV-negative adults, with no recent acute infections or vaccinations reported. Donors were Caucasian adults residing in Nashville, Tennessee, USA.

The sequence was obtained from a man aged 18 to 30 in good health. Some clones in this sample may be carry-over from other donors' samples. The sample comprised naive CD4+ T cells from PBMCs. Regarding subset: CD45RA+ positively selected. The rearrangement uses TRBV18 and TRBJ2-7; tentatively, D is TRBD1 (6 bases). In nucleotides, the CDR3 is TGTGCCAGCTCACCAGGGGCAGGGGAGAATTCCGAGCAGTACTTC. It translates to CASSPGAGENSEQYF.